This record looks at one T cell receptor beta chain sequence and its context. Its antigen is not yet known. No per-base quality is available; no much larger clone lies one base away. The source of the sample is a study of T cells in Graves' hyperthyroidism and ophthalmopathy (dated by TCRdb to the late 2010s). Regarding the study in general: Peripheral blood was sampled at the time of initial diagnosis, prior to any treatment. To identify distinguishing TCR V-J signatures, a discovery cohort of about 100 patients was used, comprising 40 to 45 with Graves' ophthalmopathy and some 60 with stable Graves' hyperthyroidism. Prospective prediction of ophthalmopathy was tested in an independent validation cohort consisting of about 19 hyperthyroidism patients and 15 to 17 patients who later progressed to ophthalmopathy. For training and testing, the approximately 92 patients in the discovery cohort were randomly divided in a 7:3 ratio. The study also compared thyroid tissue and blood T-cell repertoires from roughly 6 Graves' hyperthyroidism patients. After blood sampling, hyperthyroidism patients were treated with methimazole at a starting dose of 30 mg daily, and ophthalmopathy patients were treated with high-dose intravenous methylprednisolone. According to the paper, TCR Vbeta CDR3 sequencing was carried out on over 130 peripheral blood samples, which came from some 41 ophthalmopathy, around 75 hyperthyroidism and roughly 17 progressor patients. Broad study findings and their caveats: No statistical method was used to set the sample size in advance, and investigators knew the group allocation. Blood samples also contained most of the expanded thyroid clonotypes (frequency above 0.001), which suggests that blood repertoires may reflect thyroid immune responses. In validation, the model predicted progression to ophthalmopathy with around 71% sensitivity and approximately 74% specificity, a median of approximately 6.7 months before onset. In cross-validation, a model built on a 13 V-J signature told ophthalmopathy apart from stable hyperthyroidism with about 90% sensitivity and 81% to 82% specificity, and in testing the same model reached 80%/75%.

A patient counted as having stable Graves' hyperthyroidism if no progression to ophthalmopathy occurred over 18 months of follow-up. Hyperthyroidism patients were aged 18 to 65 years and newly diagnosed, with disease duration of less than 2 months. The study excluded patients with uncontrolled infections, other autoimmune diseases, pregnancy or lactation. Diagnoses were based on clinical symptoms, serum thyroxine and TRAb, thyroid ultrasound and orbital computed tomography. PBMCs were isolated from approximately 10 ml of fresh peripheral blood by Ficoll-Paque density gradient centrifugation. Total RNA was extracted using Trizol reagent, and RNA quality was assessed on an Agilent 2100 Bioanalyzer. The TCR beta CDR3 regions were amplified from the RNA transcripts. The TCR CDR3 was subjected to a first round of RT-PCR using the HTBI primer set and the Qiagen OneStep RT-PCR kit. Libraries were constructed in a second round of multiplex PCR, after which size selection and purification were carried out. Libraries were sequenced paired-end with 100 bp reads on an Illumina HiSeq2000. Under the source paper's analysis protocol: SOAPnuke was used to process the raw data, throwing out any read that contained adapters or uncalled bases, had a mean Phred below 15, or lacked an exact constant-primer or identifier match. High-quality paired reads were merged using COPE v1.2.5, and each unique nucleotide sequence was defined as a clonotype. MiTCR v1.1 was used to align the clonotypes against IMGT TRBV, TRBD and TRBJ reference segments. Only V-J combinations with frequency above 0.0001, covering about 99% of repertoires, were analysed. The TCS score was defined as the ratio of F50 (clonal expansion) to E x V (chaos), calculated using BLOSUM62-based TCRdist between CDR3 peptides within each V-J. Welch's t-statistics and random forest reduced around 510 V-J features to 13, which were used in a naive Bayes classifier (R e1071). The raw public data were reprocessed by TCRdb itself: fastp quality trimming at Q25, MiXCR clonotype calling, in-frame beta chains only. Duplicate CDR3 protein sequences are folded into a single record with the most common DNA and genes. These V and J calls rely on TCRdb rather than the paper's analysis. Present in this sample are about 110,000 distinct CDR3 sequences, roughly 15% of which were seen just once. The ten largest account for about 45% of the sample.

Reading the germline V gene gives CDR1 MDHEN and CDR2 SYDVKM. Here V drops 3 bases and J drops 2 bases, and the junction holds 3 bases not matched to any gene. The CDR3 runs 15 residues from the cysteine to the phenylalanine. The entry retains the CDR3 DNA only, 45 bases that are in frame from base 1. The sample was blood. This TCR was recovered from a woman in her forties or fifties with Graves' hyperthyroidism. The chain uses TRBV28 and TRBJ1-3, with TRBD1 matching 8 junction bases. CDR3 sequence: CASSFRDRTGNTIYF. The DNA is as follows: TGTGCCAGCAGTTTTAGGGACAGGACTGGAAACACCATATATTTT.